Listed below are T cell receptor beta chains from one sample, sequenced in a study of tumor-infiltrating lymphocytes in oesophageal squamous cell carcinoma. TCRdb itself ran the PCR reads through MiXCR, one entry per CDR3 protein. The table shows some 10,000 distinct CDR3 sequences, with more than 55% occurring only once. Specimen: esophageal tumor tissue. These receptors were taken from a male donor with esophageal squamous cell carcinoma. CDR3s include the opening cysteine and the closing phenylalanine or tryptophan. D genes are given only for firm matches. Not every row has a clone size; where given, it reads once, few, many or a size class.

d_gene: TRBD2
len: 14
abundance: medium-sized
v_gene: TRBV5-6
j_gene: TRBJ2-7
CDR3nt: TGTGCCAGCAGCTCGGGGACTAGCGGCTACGAGCAGTACTTC
CDR3aa: CASSSGTSGYEQYF

d_gene: .
len: 17
abundance: .
v_gene: TRBV11-2
j_gene: TRBJ2-2
CDR3nt: TGTGCCAGCAGCTTAATCCGCCAGGGCCGTTTCACCGGGGAGCTGTTTTTT
CDR3aa: CASSLIRQGRFTGELFF

d_gene: .
len: 13
abundance: .
v_gene: TRBV6-9
j_gene: TRBJ1-6
CDR3nt: TGTGCCAGCAGCTTTAAGGGGTTTTCACCCCTCCACTTT
CDR3aa: CASSFKGFSPLHF

d_gene: .
len: 13
abundance: many
v_gene: TRBV2
j_gene: TRBJ2-2
CDR3nt: TGTGCCAGCCAGTTGGGGAGTACCGGGGAGCTGTTTTTT
CDR3aa: CASQLGSTGELFF

d_gene: .
len: 13
abundance: .
v_gene: TRBV7-4
j_gene: TRBJ2-5
CDR3nt: TGTGCCAGCAACGAGGGGGTCCAAGAGACCCAGTACTTC
CDR3aa: CASNEGVQETQYF

d_gene: .
len: 14
abundance: .
v_gene: TRBV12-3/TRBV12-4
j_gene: TRBJ1-1
CDR3nt: TGTGCCAGCAGTTTCCGCCGGGGGACCACTGAAGCTTTCTTT
CDR3aa: CASSFRRGTTEAFF

d_gene: .
len: 14
abundance: few
v_gene: TRBV7-2
j_gene: TRBJ2-3
CDR3nt: TGTGCCACCGTTGAGGCTGTGAGCACAGATACGCAGTATTTT
CDR3aa: CATVEAVSTDTQYF

d_gene: .
len: 13
abundance: .
v_gene: TRBV6-1
j_gene: TRBJ2-3
CDR3nt: TGTGCCATCTCGAACCGGAAACCGGAGGTGAAGTATTTT
CDR3aa: CAISNRKPEVKYF

d_gene: .
len: 12
abundance: .
v_gene: TRBV7-6
j_gene: TRBJ2-7
CDR3nt: TGTGCCAGCAGCTTAGCGATAGGCGAGCAGTACTTC
CDR3aa: CASSLAIGEQYF

d_gene: TRBD2
len: 16
abundance: .
v_gene: TRBV6-8
j_gene: TRBJ2-7
CDR3nt: TGTGCCAGCAGCCTAGGGACTAGCGGGAGAGTCTACGAGCAGTACTTC
CDR3aa: CASSLGTSGRVYEQYF

d_gene: .
len: 16
abundance: few
v_gene: TRBV27
j_gene: TRBJ1-3
CDR3nt: TGTGCCAGCAGTCCGACTGCGGTTAGCTCTGGAAACACCATATATTTT
CDR3aa: CASSPTAVSSGNTIYF

d_gene: .
len: 15
abundance: .
v_gene: TRBV12-3/TRBV12-4
j_gene: TRBJ2-1
CDR3nt: TGTGCCAGCAGTCCCAGGGGGGGGTCCCACAATGAGCAGTTCTTC
CDR3aa: CASSPRGGSHNEQFF

d_gene: .
len: 14
abundance: few
v_gene: TRBV7-6
j_gene: TRBJ2-1
CDR3nt: TGTGCCAGCAGCTTACTCGGAGATTCGAATGAGCAGTTCTTC
CDR3aa: CASSLLGDSNEQFF

d_gene: .
len: 15
abundance: .
v_gene: TRBV11-2
j_gene: TRBJ2-1
CDR3nt: TGTGCCAGCAGCTTAGTCTTGCTAAAGAGTAATGAGCAGTTCTTC
CDR3aa: CASSLVLLKSNEQFF

d_gene: TRBD1
len: 14
abundance: few
v_gene: TRBV7-6
j_gene: TRBJ2-7
CDR3nt: TGTGCCAGCAGCTTAGGGGGACAGGGGATCGAGCAGTACTTC
CDR3aa: CASSLGGQGIEQYF

d_gene: .
len: 14
abundance: .
v_gene: TRBV7-8
j_gene: TRBJ2-5
CDR3nt: TGTGCCAGCAGCCTCGACAGCCTTCAGGGGACCCAGTACTTC
CDR3aa: CASSLDSLQGTQYF

d_gene: TRBD1
len: 15
abundance: .
v_gene: TRBV6-1
j_gene: TRBJ2-5
CDR3nt: TGTGCCAGCAGCACGGACAGGGCTGAGAATTCACCCCTCCACTTC
CDR3aa: CASSTDRAENSPLHF

d_gene: TRBD2
len: 12
abundance: once
v_gene: TRBV7-2
j_gene: TRBJ2-5
CDR3nt: TGTGCCAGCAGTAAGGGACTAGTAAGTTTCTTCTTC
CDR3aa: CASSKGLVSFFF

d_gene: .
len: 12
abundance: few
v_gene: TRBV6-1
j_gene: TRBJ1-4
CDR3nt: TGTGCCAGCAGTGACGGGGATGAAAAACTGTTTTTT
CDR3aa: CASSDGDEKLFF

d_gene: .
len: 20
abundance: .
v_gene: TRBV5-1
j_gene: TRBJ2-2
CDR3nt: TGCGCCAGCAGCTTGGCTTGGTCAGATCACCATACAACGAACACCGGGGAGCTGTTTTTT
CDR3aa: CASSLAWSDHHTTNTGELFF

d_gene: .
len: 13
abundance: .
v_gene: TRBV6-1
j_gene: TRBJ2-6
CDR3nt: TGTGCCAGCGTGTACTCTGGGGCCAACGTCCTGACTTTC
CDR3aa: CASVYSGANVLTF